This T cell receptor beta chain is from a study of blood T cell repertoires in COVID-19. Study background: The origin of the acute and convalescent COVID-19 samples was the United States, Italy and Spain. In each case, the material was cDNA or gDNA derived from T cells, B-cell-depleted T cells, or PBMCs.

Original processing notes: Amplifying reference gene primers gave estimates of nucleated cell counts. Measured with immunoSEQ multiplex PCR; TCRdb has only the in-frame clones, and not every one. V and J calls and clone size are those listed in that table; D and trimming were worked out from the DNA. The data contain about 83,000 clones, 87% of them singletons. Trimming pared 7 bases from V and 7 bases from J, leaving 23 bases between. CDR1 SNHLY and CDR2 FYNNEI come from the germline V gene. The CDR3 runs 16 residues. This chain links TRBV2 with TRBJ1-5; TRBD1 might be the D (6 bases). This sequence was found in a man aged 55 to 70 with acute or convalescent COVID-19. The sequencing input was peripheral blood. In DNA, the CDR3 is TGTGCCAGCACGCCCTCTGGACAGCCTAGGGGACAGCCCCAGCATTTT. The encoded protein is CASTPSGQPRGQPQHF.